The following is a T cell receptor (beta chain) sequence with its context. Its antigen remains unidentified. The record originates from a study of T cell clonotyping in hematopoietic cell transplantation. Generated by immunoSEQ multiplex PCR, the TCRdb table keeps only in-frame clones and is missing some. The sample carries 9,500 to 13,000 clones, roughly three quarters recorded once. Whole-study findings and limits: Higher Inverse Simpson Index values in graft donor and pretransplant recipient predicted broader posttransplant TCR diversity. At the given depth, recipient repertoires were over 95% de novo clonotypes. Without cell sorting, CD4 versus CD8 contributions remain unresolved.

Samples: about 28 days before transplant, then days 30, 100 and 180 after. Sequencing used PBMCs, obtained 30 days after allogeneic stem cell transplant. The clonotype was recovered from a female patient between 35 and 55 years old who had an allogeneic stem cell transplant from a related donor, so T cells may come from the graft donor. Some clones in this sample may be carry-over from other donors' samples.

The CDR3 here is CASSGNTF. The CDR3 nucleotides read TGTGCCAGCAGTGGGAACACCTTC. The chain uses TRBV2 and TRBJ1-2; D uncertain. CDR3 size: 8 residues. V lost 4 bases and J lost 12, with 3 bases in between. Germline-derived CDR1 and CDR2 are SNHLY and FYNNEI. Complete variable domain (other parts from reference TRBV2 and TRBJ1-2): EPEVTQTPSHQVTQMGQEVILRCVPISNHLYFYWYRQILGQKVEFLVSFYNNEISEKSEIFDDQFSVERPDGSNFTLKIRSTKLEDSAMYFCASSGNTFGSGTRLTVV.